The rows below give T cell receptor beta chains drawn from one sample of a study of CD8 T cells in ankylosing spondylitis. TCRdb used MiXCR to reprocess the 5' RACE reads, holding one entry per CDR3 protein. The sample has over 130,000 distinct CDR3 sequences; under 45% are singletons. The sequenced sample consisted of synovial fluid, either unsorted or a sorted T cell fraction (not recorded which). Receptor source: a male donor with ankylosing spondylitis. CDR3s include the opening cysteine and the closing phenylalanine or tryptophan. Fields, in order: CDR3 length, clone size, J gene, V gene, D gene, CDR3 DNA, CDR3 protein. A D gene is named only where the DNA matches it firmly. Clone size is shown for a subset of rows, as once, few, many or a class of expanded clone.

>15|many|TRBJ2-3|TRBV27|NA
TGTGCCAGCAGTGGAACAACCCATTACACAGATACGCAGTATTTT
CASSGTTHYTDTQYF
>14|NA|TRBJ1-4|TRBV4-1|NA
TGCGCCAGCAGCCAAGTGGGGGATAACGAAAAACTGTTTTTT
CASSQVGDNEKLFF
>16|NA|TRBJ1-1|TRBV5-1|NA
TGCGCCAGCAGCTTGGTTGGTTCGGTTGCTGGCACTGAAGCTTTCTTT
CASSLVGSVAGTEAFF
>17|many|TRBJ2-3|TRBV20-1|TRBD2
TGCAGTGCTAAGACTAGCGGGATGGGTTTGAGCACAGATACGCAGTATTTT
CSAKTSGMGLSTDTQYF
>12|NA|TRBJ1-1|TRBV3-1|NA
TGTGCCAGCAGCCAACGACAGCGAGAAGCTTTCTTT
CASSQRQREAFF
>14|once|TRBJ2-1|TRBV7-9|NA
TGTGCCAGCCAGAATGGGGCAACCTACAATGAGCAGTTCTTC
CASQNGATYNEQFF
>16|NA|TRBJ2-6|TRBV4-1|NA
TGCGCCAGCAGCCCTCAAGGGGTCTCTGGGGCCAACGTCCTGACTTTC
CASSPQGVSGANVLTF
>15|few|TRBJ2-3|TRBV7-3|NA
TGTGCCAGCAGCTTATACCCCGGGCCAACAGATACGCAGTATTTT
CASSLYPGPTDTQYF
>16|NA|TRBJ2-7|TRBV12-3/TRBV12-4|TRBD2
TGTGCCAGCAGCCTTAAGTACGGGAGGGCCCCCTACGAGCAGTACTTC
CASSLKYGRAPYEQYF
>18|NA|TRBJ2-6|TRBV6-2/TRBV6-3|NA
TGTGCCAGCAGTTACTCGATTCGCAGGTCCCCTGGGGCCAACGTCCTGACTTTC
CASSYSIRRSPGANVLTF
>14|NA|TRBJ2-7|TRBV7-2|NA
TGTGCCAGCAGCTTAGTATGGTATCCCTACGAGCAGTACTTC
CASSLVWYPYEQYF
>15|many|TRBJ1-2|TRBV19|NA
TGTGCCAGTAGTATATCCATCAGGGTAATGTATGGCTACACCTTC
CASSISIRVMYGYTF